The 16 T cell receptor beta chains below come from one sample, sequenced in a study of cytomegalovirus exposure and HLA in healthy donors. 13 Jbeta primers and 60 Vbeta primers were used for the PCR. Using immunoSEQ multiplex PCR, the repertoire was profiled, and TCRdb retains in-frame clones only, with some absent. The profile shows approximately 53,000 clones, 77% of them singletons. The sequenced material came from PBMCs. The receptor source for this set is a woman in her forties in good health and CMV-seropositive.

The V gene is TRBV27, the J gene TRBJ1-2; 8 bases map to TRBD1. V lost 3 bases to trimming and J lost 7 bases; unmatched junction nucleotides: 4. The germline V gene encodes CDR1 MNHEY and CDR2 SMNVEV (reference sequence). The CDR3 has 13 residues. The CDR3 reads CASSFNRGGGYTF. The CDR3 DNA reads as TGTGCCAGCAGTTTCAACAGGGGGGGTGGCTACACCTTC.

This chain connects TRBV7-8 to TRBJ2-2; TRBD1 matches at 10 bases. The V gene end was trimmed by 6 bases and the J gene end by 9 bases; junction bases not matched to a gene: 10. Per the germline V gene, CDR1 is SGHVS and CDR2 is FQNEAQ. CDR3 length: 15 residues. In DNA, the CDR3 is TGTGCCAGCAGAGAAGGGGACAGGGGAACTCGGGAGCTGTTTTTT. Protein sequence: CASREGDRGTRELFF.

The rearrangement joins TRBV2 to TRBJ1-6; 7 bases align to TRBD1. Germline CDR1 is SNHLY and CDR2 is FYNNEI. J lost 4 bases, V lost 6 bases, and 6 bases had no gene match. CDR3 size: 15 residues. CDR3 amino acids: CASRGGQSYNSPLHF. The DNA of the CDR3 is TGTGCCAGCAGGGGGGGACAGTCTTATAATTCACCCCTCCACTTT.

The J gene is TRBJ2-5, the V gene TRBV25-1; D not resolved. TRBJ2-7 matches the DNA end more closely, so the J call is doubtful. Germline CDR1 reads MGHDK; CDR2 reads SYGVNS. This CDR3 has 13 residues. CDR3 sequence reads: CASSGPLSYEQYF. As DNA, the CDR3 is TGTGCCAGCAGTGGCCCACTATCCTACGAGCAGTACTTC.

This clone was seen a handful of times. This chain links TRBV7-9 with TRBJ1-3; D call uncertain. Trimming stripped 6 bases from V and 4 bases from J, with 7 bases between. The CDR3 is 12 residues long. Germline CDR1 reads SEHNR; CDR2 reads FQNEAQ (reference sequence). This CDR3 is CASRFQGNTIYF. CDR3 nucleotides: TGTGCCAGCAGATTCCAGGGAAACACCATATATTTT.

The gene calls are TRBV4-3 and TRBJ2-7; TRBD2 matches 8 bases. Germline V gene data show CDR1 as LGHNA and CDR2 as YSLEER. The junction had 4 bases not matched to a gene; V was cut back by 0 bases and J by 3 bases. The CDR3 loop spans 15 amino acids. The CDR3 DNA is TGCGCCAGCAGCCAAGAGGCTAGCGGGTTCTACGAGCAGTACTTC. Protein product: CASSQEASGFYEQYF.

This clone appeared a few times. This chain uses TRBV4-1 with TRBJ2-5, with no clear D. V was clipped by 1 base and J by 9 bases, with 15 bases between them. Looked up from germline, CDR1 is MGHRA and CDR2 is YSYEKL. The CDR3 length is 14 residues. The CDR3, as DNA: TGCGCCAGCAGCCAAGTGATGGCTGTCGAGGCCCAGTACTTC. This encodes CASSQVMAVEAQYF.

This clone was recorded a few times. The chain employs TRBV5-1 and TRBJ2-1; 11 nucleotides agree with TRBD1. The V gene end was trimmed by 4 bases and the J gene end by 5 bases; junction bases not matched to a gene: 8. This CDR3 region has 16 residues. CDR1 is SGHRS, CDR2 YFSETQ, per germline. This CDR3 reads CASSPGTGGGHNEQFF. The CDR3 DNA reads TGCGCCAGCAGCCCTGGGACAGGGGGTGGGCACAATGAGCAGTTCTTC. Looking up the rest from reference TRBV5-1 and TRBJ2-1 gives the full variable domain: KAGVTQTPRYLIKTRGQQVTLSCSPISGHRSVSWYQQTPGQGLQFLFEYFSETQRNKGNFPGRFSGRQFSNSRSEMNVSTLELGDSALYLCASSPGTGGGHNEQFFGPGTRLTVL.

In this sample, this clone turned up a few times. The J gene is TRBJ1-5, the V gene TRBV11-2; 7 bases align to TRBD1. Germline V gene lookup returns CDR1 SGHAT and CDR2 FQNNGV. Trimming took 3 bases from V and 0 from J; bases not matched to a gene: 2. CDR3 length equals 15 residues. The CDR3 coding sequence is TGTGCCAGCAGCTTGGGACAGAGTAGCAATCAGCCCCAGCATTTT. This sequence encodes CASSLGQSSNQPQHF. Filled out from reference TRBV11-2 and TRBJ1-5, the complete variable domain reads EAGVAQSPRYKIIEKRQSVAFWCNPISGHATLYWYQQILGQGPKLLIQFQNNGVVDDSQLPKDRFSAERLKGVDSTLKIQPAKLEDSAVYLCASSLGQSSNQPQHFGDGTRLSIL.

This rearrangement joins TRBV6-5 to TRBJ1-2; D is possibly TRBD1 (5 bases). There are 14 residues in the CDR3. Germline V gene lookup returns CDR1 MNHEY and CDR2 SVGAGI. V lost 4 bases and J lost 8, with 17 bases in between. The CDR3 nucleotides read TGTGCCAGCAGTTCCGCCCTGGGGCTCGGGGGCTACACCTTC. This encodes CASSSALGLGGYTF.

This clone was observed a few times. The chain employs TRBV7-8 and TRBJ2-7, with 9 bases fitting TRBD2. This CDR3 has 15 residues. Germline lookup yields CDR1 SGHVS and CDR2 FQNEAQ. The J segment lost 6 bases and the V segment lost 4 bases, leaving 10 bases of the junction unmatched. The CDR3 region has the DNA TGTGCCAGCAGCTCCGGACTAGCGAGCCTGGGCGAGCAGTACTTC. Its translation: CASSSGLASLGEQYF.

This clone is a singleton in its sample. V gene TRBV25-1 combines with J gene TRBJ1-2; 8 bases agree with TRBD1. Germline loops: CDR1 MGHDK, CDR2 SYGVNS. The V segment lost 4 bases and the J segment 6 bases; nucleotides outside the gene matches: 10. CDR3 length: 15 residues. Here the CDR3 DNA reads TGTGCCAGCAGTGCGTACGGGACAGGCTTCCATGGCTACACCTTC. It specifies CASSAYGTGFHGYTF.

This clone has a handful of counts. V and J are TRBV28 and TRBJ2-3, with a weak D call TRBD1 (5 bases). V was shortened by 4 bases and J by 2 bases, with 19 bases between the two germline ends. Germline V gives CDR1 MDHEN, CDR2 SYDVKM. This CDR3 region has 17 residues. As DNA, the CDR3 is TGTGCCAGCAGTTCGCCTTACAGGATTACAGACACAGATACGCAGTATTTT. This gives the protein CASSSPYRITDTDTQYF.

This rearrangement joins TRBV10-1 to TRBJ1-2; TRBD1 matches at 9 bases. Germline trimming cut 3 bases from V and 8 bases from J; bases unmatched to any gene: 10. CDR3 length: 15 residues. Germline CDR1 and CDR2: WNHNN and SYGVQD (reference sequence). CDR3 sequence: CASSDRTGGVGGYTF. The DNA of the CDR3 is TGCGCCAGCAGTGACCGAACAGGGGGCGTCGGGGGCTACACCTTC.

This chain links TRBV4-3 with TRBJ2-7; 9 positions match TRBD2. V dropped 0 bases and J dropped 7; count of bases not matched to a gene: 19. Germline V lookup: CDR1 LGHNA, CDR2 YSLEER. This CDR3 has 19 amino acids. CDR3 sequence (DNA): TGCGCCAGCAGCCAAGATATTTGGCCCGGGGGGCTAGCGGGGTTGGAGCAGTACTTC. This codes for CASSQDIWPGGLAGLEQYF.

CDR3 region: CSVDQGGPSTQYF. Here the CDR3 DNA reads TGCAGCGTTGATCAAGGGGGACCGTCGACCCAGTACTTC. V is TRBV29-1 and J is TRBJ2-5; D perhaps matches TRBD1 (6 bases). Germline V gene sequence: CDR1 SQVTM, CDR2 ANQGSEA. CDR3 length: 13 residues. The V gene lost 3 bases and the J gene lost 7 bases, with 15 bases spanning the gap.